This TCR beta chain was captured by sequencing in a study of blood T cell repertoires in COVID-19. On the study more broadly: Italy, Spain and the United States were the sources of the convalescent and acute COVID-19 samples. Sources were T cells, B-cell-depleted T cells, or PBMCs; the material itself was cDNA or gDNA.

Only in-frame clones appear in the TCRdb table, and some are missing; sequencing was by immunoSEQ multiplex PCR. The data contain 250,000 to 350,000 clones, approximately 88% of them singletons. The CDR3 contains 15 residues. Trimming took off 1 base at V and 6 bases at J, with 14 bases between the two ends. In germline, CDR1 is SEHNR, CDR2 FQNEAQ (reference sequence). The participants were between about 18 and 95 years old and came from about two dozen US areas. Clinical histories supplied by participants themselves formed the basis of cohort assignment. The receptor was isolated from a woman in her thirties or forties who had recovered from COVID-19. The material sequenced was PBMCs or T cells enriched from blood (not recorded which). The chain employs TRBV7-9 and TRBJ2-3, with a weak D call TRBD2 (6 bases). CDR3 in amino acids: CASSLEWGREDTQYF. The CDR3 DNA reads TGTGCCAGCAGCTTAGAGTGGGGCCGGGAGGATACGCAGTATTTT.